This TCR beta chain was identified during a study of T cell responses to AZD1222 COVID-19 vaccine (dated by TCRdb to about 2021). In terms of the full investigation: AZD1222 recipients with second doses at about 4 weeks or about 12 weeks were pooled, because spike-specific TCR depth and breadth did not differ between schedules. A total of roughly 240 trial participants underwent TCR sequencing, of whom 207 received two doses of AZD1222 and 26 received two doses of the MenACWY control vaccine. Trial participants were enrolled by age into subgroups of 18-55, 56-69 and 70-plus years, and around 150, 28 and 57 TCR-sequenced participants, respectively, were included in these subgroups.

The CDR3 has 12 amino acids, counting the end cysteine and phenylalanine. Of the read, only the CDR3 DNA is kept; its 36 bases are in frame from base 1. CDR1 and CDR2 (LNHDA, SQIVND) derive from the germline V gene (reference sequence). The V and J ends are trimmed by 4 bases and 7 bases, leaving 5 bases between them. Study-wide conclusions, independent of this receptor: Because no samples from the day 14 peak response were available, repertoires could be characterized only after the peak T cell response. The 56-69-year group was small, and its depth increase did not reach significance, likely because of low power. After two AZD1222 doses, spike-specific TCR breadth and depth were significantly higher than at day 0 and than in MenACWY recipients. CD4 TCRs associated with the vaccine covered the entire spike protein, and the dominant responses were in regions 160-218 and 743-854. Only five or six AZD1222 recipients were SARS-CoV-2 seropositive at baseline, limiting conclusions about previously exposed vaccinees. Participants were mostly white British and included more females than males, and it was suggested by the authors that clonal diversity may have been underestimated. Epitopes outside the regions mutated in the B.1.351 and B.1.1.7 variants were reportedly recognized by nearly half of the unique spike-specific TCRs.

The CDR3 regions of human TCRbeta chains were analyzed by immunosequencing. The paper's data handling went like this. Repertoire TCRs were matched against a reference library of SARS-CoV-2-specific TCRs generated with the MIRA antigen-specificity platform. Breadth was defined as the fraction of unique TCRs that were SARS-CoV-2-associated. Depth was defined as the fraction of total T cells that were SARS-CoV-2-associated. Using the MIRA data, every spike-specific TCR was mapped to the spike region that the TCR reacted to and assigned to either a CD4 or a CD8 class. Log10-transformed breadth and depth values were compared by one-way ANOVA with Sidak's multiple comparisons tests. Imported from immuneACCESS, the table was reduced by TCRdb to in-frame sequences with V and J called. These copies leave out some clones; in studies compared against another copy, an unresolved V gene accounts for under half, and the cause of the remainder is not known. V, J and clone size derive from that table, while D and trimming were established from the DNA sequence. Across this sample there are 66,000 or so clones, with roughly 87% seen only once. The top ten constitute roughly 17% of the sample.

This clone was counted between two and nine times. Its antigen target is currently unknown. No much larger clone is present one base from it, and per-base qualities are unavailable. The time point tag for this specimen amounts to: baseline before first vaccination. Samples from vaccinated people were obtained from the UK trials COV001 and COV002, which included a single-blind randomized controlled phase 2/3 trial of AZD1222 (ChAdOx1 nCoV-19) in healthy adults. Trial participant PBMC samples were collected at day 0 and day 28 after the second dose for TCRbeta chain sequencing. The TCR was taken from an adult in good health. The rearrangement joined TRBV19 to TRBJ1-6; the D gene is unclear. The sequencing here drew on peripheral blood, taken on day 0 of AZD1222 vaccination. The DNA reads TGTGCCAGTAGTACAGCAAATTCACCCCTCCACTTT. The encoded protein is CASSTANSPLHF.